The 18 T cell receptor beta chains reported below all come from one sample, sequenced in a study of siplizumab effects on memory and regulatory T cells (dated by TCRdb to the late 2010s). The library was produced with the immunoSEQ multiplex PCR assay. This is the immuneACCESS table as TCRdb keeps it, with only in-frame sequences that have V and J called. A part of the clones is gone; compared with another copy, unresolved V genes explain less than half, and the rest is unexplained. This sample has 99,000 or so clones in its table, and just under 95% of those were observed once. Approximately 1.5% of the sample is held by the ten biggest clonotypes. Sequencing was carried out using non-Treg CD4+ T cells sorted from blood. This specimen's cell subset or site label, per the study, means: FACS-sorted unstimulated CD4+ non-regulatory T cells. The receptors come from a human donor in good health.

This chain uses TRBV28 with TRBJ2-5; 7 nucleotides agree with TRBD1. The CDR3 extends over 16 amino acids. Germline trimming cut 5 bases from V and 0 bases from J; bases unmatched to any gene: 9. Germline CDR1 and CDR2: MDHEN and SYDVKM. CDR3 protein: CASSRPGQPNQETQYF. The CDR3 DNA follows: TGTGCCAGCAGTCGACCGGGACAGCCAAACCAAGAGACCCAGTACTTC.

This chain joins TRBV5-1 and TRBJ1-1; D call uncertain. CDR1 SGHRS and CDR2 YFSETQ come from the germline V gene. Between the trimmed V and J ends, which lost 4 bases and 11 bases, there was a span of 21 bases. This CDR3 has 14 residues. CDR3 DNA sequence: TGCGCCAGCAGCCTGGACGTAGACTCAACAAAGGCTTTCTTT. This codes for CASSLDVDSTKAFF.

This chain links TRBV5-1 with TRBJ1-1, with TRBD1 matching 8 bases. Germline-derived CDR1 and CDR2 are SGHRS and YFSETQ. Trimming took 2 bases from V and 11 from J; bases not matched to a gene: 11. The CDR3 loop spans 14 amino acids. The CDR3, as DNA: TGCGCCAGCAGCTTATCTTCGGGACAGGTGCGGGCTTTCTTT. Its translation is CASSLSSGQVRAFF. Full variable domain (rest looked up from reference TRBV5-1 and TRBJ1-1): KAGVTQTPRYLIKTRGQQVTLSCSPISGHRSVSWYQQTPGQGLQFLFEYFSETQRNKGNFPGRFSGRQFSNSRSEMNVSTLELGDSALYLCASSLSSGQVRAFFGQGTRLTVV.

J is TRBJ1-3 and V is TRBV28; D possibly corresponds to TRBD1 (6 bases). The V gene lost 3 bases and the J gene lost 2 bases, with 8 bases spanning the gap. Germline CDR1 is MDHEN and CDR2 is SYDVKM. The CDR3 has 14 amino acids. The CDR3 DNA reads as TGTGCCAGCAGTTTCGGGGGGCCTGGAAACACCATATATTTT. This sequence encodes CASSFGGPGNTIYF.

This clone was seen just once. The CDR3 DNA reads TGTGCCAGCAGCTTATCGCAGAACACTGAAGCTTTCTTT. Its protein product is CASSLSQNTEAFF. V gene TRBV7-9 combines with J gene TRBJ1-1; no clear D gene. The CDR3 is 13 residues long. V lost 2 bases and J 1 base, leaving 5 bases between the germline ends. CDR1 is SEHNR, CDR2 FQNEAQ, per germline (reference sequence).

In the case of this clone: In the same sample, other DNA sequences code for this CDR3. The CDR3 nucleotides are TGCGCCAGCAGCTTGGCACGGACCTACGAGCAGTACTTC. It yields the protein CASSLARTYEQYF. This chain connects TRBV5-1 to TRBJ2-7; D is uncertain. The CDR3 has 13 residues. V lost 0 bases, J lost 2 bases, and 6 bases lay in between. The germline CDR1 and CDR2 sequences are SGHRS and YFSETQ.

CDR3 in amino acids: CASSFGTGEYGYTF. For the CDR3, the DNA is TGCGCCAGCAGCTTCGGGACAGGTGAATATGGCTACACCTTC. The chain recombines TRBV5-1 with TRBJ1-2; 8 bases map to TRBD1. CDR3 length: 14 amino acids. CDR1 SGHRS and CDR2 YFSETQ come from the germline V gene. V lost 2 bases and J lost 5; bases outside the gene matches: 5. The entire variable domain, with the rest obtained from reference TRBV5-1 and TRBJ1-2, is as follows: KAGVTQTPRYLIKTRGQQVTLSCSPISGHRSVSWYQQTPGQGLQFLFEYFSETQRNKGNFPGRFSGRQFSNSRSEMNVSTLELGDSALYLCASSFGTGEYGYTFGSGTRLTVV.

The V gene is TRBV18, the J gene TRBJ2-1, with 7 bases lining up with TRBD1. V was pared by 0 bases and J by 4 bases, with 24 bases of the junction left unmatched. This CDR3 has 22 residues. Germline V gene data show CDR1 as KGHSH and CDR2 as LQKENI. DNA for the CDR3: TGTGCCAGCTCACCACCGAGGAAGACAGGGATTAATCCCCACCGCCTTTACAATGAGCAGTTCTTC. As protein: CASSPPRKTGINPHRLYNEQFF.

The CDR3 protein is CASSRDRVEEKLFF. CDR3 sequence (DNA): TGTGCCAGCAGCCGGGACAGGGTCGAGGAAAAACTGTTTTTT. This chain connects TRBV7-2 to TRBJ1-4; 9 bases are a match to TRBD1. Germline lookup yields CDR1 SGHTA and CDR2 FQGNSA. This CDR3 has 14 amino acids. V shed 5 bases, J shed 8 bases, and the junction held 6 bases outside the gene matches.

The chain links TRBV7-3 to TRBJ1-2; possible D gene TRBD1, 5 bases. Trimming shortened V by 2 bases and J by 2 bases, and 12 bases separated the two germline ends. This CDR3 contains 15 residues. Germline V gene lookup returns CDR1 SGHTA and CDR2 FQGTGA. The CDR3 here is CASSLEFGGNYGYTF. For the CDR3, the DNA is TGTGCCAGCAGCTTAGAGTTTGGGGGAAACTATGGCTACACCTTC.

The rearrangement joins TRBV11-3 to TRBJ2-7; D remains ambiguous. This CDR3 is built from 13 residues. Germline V gives CDR1 SGHNT, CDR2 YENEEA. Trimming took off 4 bases at V and 5 bases at J, with 12 bases between the two ends. This CDR3 reads CASSWKGLDEQYF. The DNA of the CDR3 is TGTGCCAGCAGCTGGAAAGGGTTGGACGAGCAGTACTTC. Looking up the rest from reference TRBV11-3 and TRBJ2-7 gives the full variable domain: EAGVVQSPRYKIIEKKQPVAFWCNPISGHNTLYWYLQNLGQGPELLIRYENEEAVDDSQLPKDRFSAERLKGVDSTLKIQPAELGDSAVYLCASSWKGLDEQYFGPGTRLTVT.

The chain recombines TRBV20-1 with TRBJ2-1; 7 bases line up with TRBD2. This CDR3 contains 11 residues. Germline CDR1 reads DFQATT; CDR2 reads SNEGSKA (reference sequence). Trimming took 0 bases from V and 15 from J; bases not matched to a gene: 5. The CDR3: CSAREKLARFF. Written as DNA, the CDR3 is TGCAGTGCTAGAGAAAAACTAGCGAGGTTCTTC.

The chain couples TRBV21-1 to TRBJ2-7; TRBD2 is the table's D call and was not checked against the DNA. TRBV21-1 is annotated as a pseudogene. The length of the CDR3 is 14 residues. The CDR3 bases are TGTGCCAGCGGGAGGGACGGGGCCCCGTACGAGCAGTACTTC. Translating it yields CASGRDGAPYEQYF.

The chain uses TRBV19 and TRBJ1-5; no definite D call. Trimming left V 4 bases short and J 3 bases short, with 7 bases between. The CDR3 contains 13 residues. Germline V gene data show CDR1 as LNHDA and CDR2 as SQIVND (reference sequence). The CDR3 sequence is CASSKSHNQPQHF. The CDR3 bases are TGTGCCAGTAGTAAGAGTCACAATCAGCCCCAGCATTTT.

This clone has just one count. The rearrangement uses TRBV5-1 and TRBJ2-3; 12 bases align to TRBD2. Germline assignment: CDR1 SGHRS and CDR2 YFSETQ. Losses at the gene ends were 4 bases for V and 2 bases for J; bases not matched to a gene: 11. This CDR3 region has 18 residues. This CDR3 is CASSPGLAGIPSTDTQYF. For the CDR3, the DNA is TGCGCCAGCAGCCCAGGACTAGCGGGAATTCCCTCCACAGATACGCAGTATTTT.

The gene calls are TRBV19 and TRBJ1-2; D remains ambiguous. Trimming pared 5 bases from V and 4 bases from J, leaving 14 bases between. CDR3 length: 14 residues. The germline gives CDR1 LNHDA, CDR2 SQIVND (reference sequence). DNA for the CDR3: TGTGCCAGTAGTGGAGGAAAAATCTCCTATGGCTACACCTTC. This sequence encodes CASSGGKISYGYTF.

This clone was recorded only once. The rearrangement links TRBV9 to TRBJ2-2; 9 bases agree with TRBD2. The ends lost 0 bases at V and 7 bases at J; junction bases unmatched: 7. The CDR3 extends over 16 amino acids. Germline V gene data show CDR1 as SGDLS and CDR2 as YYNGEE. The CDR3: CASSVALASGNGELFF. The CDR3 DNA is TGTGCCAGCAGCGTAGCTCTGGCTAGCGGGAACGGGGAGCTGTTTTTT. Based on the CDR3 plus reference TRBV9 and TRBJ2-2, the full variable domain is DSGVTQTPKHLITATGQRVTLRCSPRSGDLSVYWYQQSLDQGLQFLIQYYNGEERAKGNILERFSAQQFPDLHSELNLSSLELGDSALYFCASSVALASGNGELFFGEGSRLTVL.

CDR3 residues: CASNEPGGKGGNTIYF. CDR3 sequence (DNA): TGTGCCAGCAATGAACCCGGGGGCAAGGGCGGAAACACCATATATTTT. The chain uses TRBV19 and TRBJ1-3; a weak D match, TRBD1 (6 bases). The V end was cut by 9 bases, the J end by 4 bases, with 22 bases between. CDR3 length: 16 residues. CDR1 is LNHDA, CDR2 SQIVND, per germline (reference sequence).